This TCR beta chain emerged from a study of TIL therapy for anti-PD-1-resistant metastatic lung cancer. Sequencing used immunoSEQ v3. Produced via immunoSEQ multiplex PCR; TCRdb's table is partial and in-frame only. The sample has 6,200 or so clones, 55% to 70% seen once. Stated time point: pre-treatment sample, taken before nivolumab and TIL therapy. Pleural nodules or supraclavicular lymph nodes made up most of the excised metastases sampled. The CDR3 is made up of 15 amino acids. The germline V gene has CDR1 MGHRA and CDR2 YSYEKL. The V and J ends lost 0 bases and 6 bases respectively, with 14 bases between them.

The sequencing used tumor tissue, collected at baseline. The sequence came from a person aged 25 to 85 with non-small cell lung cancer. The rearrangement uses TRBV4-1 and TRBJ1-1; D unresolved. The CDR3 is CASSQDDHPSAEAFF. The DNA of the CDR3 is TGCGCCAGCAGCCAAGATGATCACCCGAGCGCTGAAGCTTTCTTT.